The source of this T cell receptor beta chain is a study of Ad26.COV2.S vaccination and SARS-CoV-2 variants. Turning to the study itself: Doses of Ad26.COV2.S were injected into muscle once or twice, 56 days apart.

Per the germline V gene, CDR1 is MNHEY and CDR2 is SVGAGI. The CDR3 contains 14 residues. The V gene lost 2 bases and the J gene lost 2 bases, with 9 bases spanning the gap. Clones were sequenced by immunoSEQ multiplex PCR, and TCRdb holds only the in-frame ones, with some missing. The top ten clones hold 3.4% of a sample with 300,000 to 400,000 clones, around 86% of them seen once. The sample's treatment: roughly 20 received Ad26.COV2.S at low or high dose, single or two shots; 5 received placebo; per-sample allocation not given. The samples date from day 63 after the first vaccine or placebo injection. An adult of 18-55 years in Boston served as donor. The vaccine antigen was prefusion-stabilized Wuhan SARS-CoV-2 spike.

The receptor's source is a person aged 18-65 years who received the Ad26.COV2.S COVID-19 vaccine or a placebo. The rearrangement links TRBV6-5 to TRBJ1-2, with D tentatively TRBD1 (5 bases). The sample here was peripheral blood, taken in a trial of Ad26.COV2.S vaccine versus placebo. The CDR3 sequence is CASSYAGGNYGYTF. The CDR3 DNA reads as TGTGCCAGCAGTTACGCGGGGGGAAACTATGGCTACACCTTC.